Given below is one T cell receptor beta chain in context. The antigen remains undetermined. These data come from a study of vaccination and CD4 T cells after COVID-19. Study background: Stimulation of the cells used overlapping spike peptide pools from SARS-CoV-2 and from the common cold coronaviruses HCoV-NL63, HCoV-OC43 and HCoV-229E.

V trimming: 1 base; J trimming: 3 bases; junction bases outside the gene matches: 4. CDR1 is SGHVS, CDR2 FNYEAQ, per germline. The CDR3 contains 15 residues. CD4+ T cells that had been cultured provided DNA sequenced with the Oncomine TCR Beta short-read assay. TCRdb passed the PCR reads through MiXCR, listing each CDR3 protein once. Here the sample spans approximately 21,000 distinct CDR3 sequences, 40% being singletons. As for treatment: roughly 10-day PBMC culture with coronavirus spike peptide pools or control peptides (ViraFEST assay). Peptide pools at 9.5 to 10 ug/ml stimulated approximately 2 million PBMCs per well with 10 IU/ml IL-2.

V and J are TRBV7-6 and TRBJ2-3, with 7 bases matching TRBD1. The sample in question was CD4+ T cells from blood, cultured in vitro, obtained after SARS-CoV-2 vaccination. This TCR derives from a human donor who had recovered from COVID-19. CDR3: CASSLGQGRTDTQYF. In DNA, the CDR3 is TGTGCCAGCAGCTTAGGACAGGGAAGAACAGATACGCAGTATTTT.